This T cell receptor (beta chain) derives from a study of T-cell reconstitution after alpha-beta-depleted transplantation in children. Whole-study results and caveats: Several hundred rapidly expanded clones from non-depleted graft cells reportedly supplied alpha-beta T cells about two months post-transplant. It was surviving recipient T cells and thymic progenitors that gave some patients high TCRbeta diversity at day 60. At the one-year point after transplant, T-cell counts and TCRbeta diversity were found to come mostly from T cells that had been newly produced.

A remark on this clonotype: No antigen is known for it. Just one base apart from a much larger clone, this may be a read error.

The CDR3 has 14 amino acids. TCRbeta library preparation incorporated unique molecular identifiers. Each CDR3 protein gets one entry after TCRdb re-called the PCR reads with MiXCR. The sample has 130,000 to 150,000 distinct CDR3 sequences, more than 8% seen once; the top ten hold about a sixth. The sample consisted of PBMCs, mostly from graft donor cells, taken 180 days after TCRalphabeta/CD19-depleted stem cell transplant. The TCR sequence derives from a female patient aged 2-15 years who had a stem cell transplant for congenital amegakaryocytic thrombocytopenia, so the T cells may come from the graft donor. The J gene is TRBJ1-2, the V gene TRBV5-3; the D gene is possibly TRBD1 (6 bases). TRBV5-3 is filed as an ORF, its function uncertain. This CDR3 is CARSLGTTNYGYTF. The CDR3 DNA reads TGTGCCAGGAGCTTGGGGACAACAAACTATGGCTACACCTTC.